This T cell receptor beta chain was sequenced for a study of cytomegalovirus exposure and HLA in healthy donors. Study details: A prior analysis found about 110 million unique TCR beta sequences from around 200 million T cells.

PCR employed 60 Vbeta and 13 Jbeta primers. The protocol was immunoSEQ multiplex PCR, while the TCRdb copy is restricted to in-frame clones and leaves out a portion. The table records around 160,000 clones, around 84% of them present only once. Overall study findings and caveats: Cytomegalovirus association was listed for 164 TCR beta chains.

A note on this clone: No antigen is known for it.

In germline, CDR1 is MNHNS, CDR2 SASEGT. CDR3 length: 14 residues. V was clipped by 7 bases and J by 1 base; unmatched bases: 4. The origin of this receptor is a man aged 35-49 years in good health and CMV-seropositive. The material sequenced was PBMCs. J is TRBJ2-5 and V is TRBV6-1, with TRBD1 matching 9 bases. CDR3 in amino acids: CASIPGQGQETQYF. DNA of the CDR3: TGTGCCAGCATTCCGGGACAGGGCCAAGAGACCCAGTACTTC.